This TCR beta chain was documented in a study of cytomegalovirus exposure and HLA in healthy donors. Overall study: Among about 179 million T cells, an earlier analysis found roughly 120 million unique TCR beta sequences. HLA-typed donors were the source of approximately 86 million unique TCRs held in an early data release. Study findings and constraints: Previously analyzed data showed that most TCR beta V segments were productive at a frequency of about 87% or about 30%.

The primer mix had 60 Vbeta and 13 Jbeta primers. Libraries were prepared by immunoSEQ multiplex PCR; TCRdb keeps only in-frame clonotypes and omits some of them. Seen here are approximately 120,000 clones, about 74% observed once, and the top ten hold less than 5%. In the case of this clone: Its specificity is not known.

Germline V gives CDR1 SGHNT, CDR2 YYREEE (reference sequence). The length of the CDR3 is 17 residues. V was clipped by 0 bases and J by 2 bases; unmatched bases: 2. The sample consisted of PBMCs. This chain joins TRBV5-4 and TRBJ2-3; 14 bases are shared with TRBD2. The clonotype was recovered from a woman in her forties or fifties in good health and CMV-seropositive. In DNA form, the CDR3 reads TGTGCCAGCAGCTTGGGACTAGCGGGGGGGATCACAGATACGCAGTATTTT. It yields the protein CASSLGLAGGITDTQYF.